This entry describes one T cell receptor (beta chain). This sample was taken from a study of OX40 agonist ivuxolimab in advanced cancers. Assay: immunoSEQ multiplex PCR; the TCRdb copy retains only in-frame clones and omits some. The sample holds tens of thousands of clones, 85% to 95% seen once. The V gene's germline CDR1 is LNHDA and CDR2 SQIVND (reference sequence). With 5 bases removed from V and 6 bases from J, the gap between germline ends came to 14 bases. This CDR3 has 15 residues. The clonotype comes from an adult with an advanced solid tumor such as melanoma, head and neck, liver or kidney cancer. The chain uses TRBV19 and TRBJ1-6; no reliable D call. The sequencing used CD4+ or CD8+ T cells sorted from blood, collected in a trial of the OX40 agonist ivuxolimab. The CDR3 DNA is TGTGCCAGTAGTGTAGCCCCACTGGCTAATTCACCCCTCCACTTT. Translating gives CASSVAPLANSPLHF.